This T cell receptor beta chain was recovered during a study of shared clonotypes between healthy human individuals. Study-wide results and limits: Sampling covered nothing but blood. Tissue TCR repertoires likely differ from those found in blood. Since donors were few, the genetic and exposure-history diversity represented was limited.

The CDR3 contains 14 residues. Deletions cut 5 bases from V and 4 bases from J, with 14 bases between. Germline V gene lookup returns CDR1 MNHEY and CDR2 SMNVEV (reference sequence). Points on this clone: The antigen is not known.

Sequenced by immunoSEQ multiplex PCR; TCRdb stores in-frame clones only, minus some. The sample holds approximately 500,000 clones, over 70% seen once. Material: PBMCs. The receptor was isolated from a woman in her forties in good health. Some clones in this sample may be carry-over from other donors' samples. J is TRBJ1-2 and V is TRBV27; no firm D call. The CDR3 is CASSPLSLGYGYTF. In nucleotides, the CDR3 is TGTGCCAGCAGTCCCTTGTCCCTCGGCTATGGCTACACCTTC.